This T cell receptor (beta chain) derives from a study of shared clonotypes between healthy human individuals. General study points: Naive subsets generally exceeded memory subsets in estimated richness.

Germline CDR1 MNHEY, CDR2 SVGAGI. V lost 6 bases to trimming and J lost 6 bases, with 12 bases between them. CDR3 length equals 12 residues. A remark on this clone: Antigen: not known.

In the authors' methods: As immunoSEQ supplied junction-only sequences (without quality scores), filtering differed. Here immunoSEQ multiplex PCR was the method, and the copy in TCRdb shows in-frame clones only, minus some. The V and J calls and clone size are taken from that table; D and trimming were inferred from the DNA. The sample shows more than 550,000 clones, 90% of them seen only once. Pooled CD45RO+ cells and CCR7-negative CD45RA+ TemRA cells made up CD8 memory. The chain recombines TRBV6-5 with TRBJ2-7; D is uncertain. The sequence was obtained from a man younger than 30 in good health. Some clones in this sample may be carry-over from other donors' samples. Sequences were obtained from memory CD8+ T cells from PBMCs. As for subset: CD45RO+ cells pooled with CCR7-negative TemRA cells. CDR3 sequence reads: CASSFRWGEQYF. As DNA, the CDR3 is TGTGCCAGCAGCTTCAGGTGGGGCGAGCAGTACTTC.